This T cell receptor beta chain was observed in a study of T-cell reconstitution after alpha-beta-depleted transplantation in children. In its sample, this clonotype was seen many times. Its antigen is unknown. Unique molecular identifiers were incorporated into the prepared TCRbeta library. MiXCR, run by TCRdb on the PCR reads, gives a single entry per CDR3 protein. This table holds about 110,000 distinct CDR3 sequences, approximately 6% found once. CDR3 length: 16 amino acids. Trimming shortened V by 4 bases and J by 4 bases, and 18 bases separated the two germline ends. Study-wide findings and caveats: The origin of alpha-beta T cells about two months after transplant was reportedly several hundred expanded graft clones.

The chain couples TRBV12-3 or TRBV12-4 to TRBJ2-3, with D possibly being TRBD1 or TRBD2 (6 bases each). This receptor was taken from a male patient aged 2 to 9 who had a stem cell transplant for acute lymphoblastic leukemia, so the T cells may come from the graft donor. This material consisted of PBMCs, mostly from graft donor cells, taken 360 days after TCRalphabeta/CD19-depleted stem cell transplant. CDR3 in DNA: TGTGCCAGCAGTTCCCGGGGGCGGGGATTCGCAGATACGCAGTATTTT. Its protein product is CASSSRGRGFADTQYF.